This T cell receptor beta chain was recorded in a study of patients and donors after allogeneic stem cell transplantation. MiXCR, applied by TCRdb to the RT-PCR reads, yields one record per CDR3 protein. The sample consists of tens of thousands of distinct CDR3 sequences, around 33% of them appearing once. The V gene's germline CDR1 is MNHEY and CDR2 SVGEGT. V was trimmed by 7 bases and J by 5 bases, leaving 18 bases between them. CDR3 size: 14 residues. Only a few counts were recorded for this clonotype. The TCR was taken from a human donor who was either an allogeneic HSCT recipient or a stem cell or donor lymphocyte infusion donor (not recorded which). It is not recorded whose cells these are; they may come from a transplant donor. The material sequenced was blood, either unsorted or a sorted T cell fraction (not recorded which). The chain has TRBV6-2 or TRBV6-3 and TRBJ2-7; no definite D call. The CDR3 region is CASIPRLFRNEQYF. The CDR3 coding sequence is TGTGCCAGCATCCCTCGACTCTTCAGGAACGAGCAGTACTTC.